One sample yielded the 20 T cell receptor beta chains listed below, sequenced in a study of blood T cell repertoires in COVID-19. TCRdb keeps only in-frame clones here, not all; method: immunoSEQ multiplex PCR. The table lists some 260,000 clones, about 80% of them singletons, with 3% to 3.5% in the top ten. Sequencing was done on a sample of peripheral blood. All receptors come from a woman of 80 years or more with acute or convalescent COVID-19.

CDR3 sequence reads: CASGLAGGPGEQFF. In DNA, the CDR3 is TGTGCCAGCGGACTAGCGGGAGGGCCGGGAGAGCAGTTCTTC. This chain uses TRBV2 with TRBJ2-1; 15 bases align to TRBD2. The CDR3 is 14 residues long. Trimming removed 8 bases from V and 10 bases from J; junction bases left unmatched: 6. Germline-derived CDR1 and CDR2 are SNHLY and FYNNEI.

This rearrangement joins TRBV2 to TRBJ1-2, with 9 bases that match TRBD1. This CDR3 is built from 16 residues. Trimming took 7 bases from V and 8 from J; bases not matched to a gene: 17. Germline V CDR1 and CDR2: SNHLY, FYNNEI. Here the CDR3 reads CASNLQGALARRGYTF. In nucleotides, the CDR3 is TGTGCCAGCAACCTACAGGGGGCGCTGGCCCGGCGAGGCTACACCTTC.

V gene TRBV2 combines with J gene TRBJ1-5; 9 nucleotides match TRBD1. The CDR3 totals 14 residues. V shed 6 bases and J 4 bases; nucleotides not matched to a gene: 4. CDR1 and CDR2 (germline): SNHLY, FYNNEI. CDR3 bases: TGTGCCAGCAGCCGGGACAGGGAGAATCAGCCCCAGCATTTT. This translates into CASSRDRENQPQHF.

The chain joins TRBV6-5 to TRBJ2-7, with D unresolved. Germline CDR1 is MNHEY and CDR2 is SVGAGI. This CDR3 is 15 amino acids long. With 2 bases removed from V and 4 bases from J, the gap between germline ends came to 15 bases. The CDR3 region is CASSYKFGNSYEQYF. The CDR3 region has the DNA TGTGCCAGCAGTTACAAATTTGGCAACAGTTACGAGCAGTACTTC.

The CDR3 reads CASSPVTEISAEAFF. CDR3 bases: TGTGCCAGCAGCCCGGTGACAGAGATAAGCGCTGAAGCTTTCTTT. This sequence joins TRBV9 and TRBJ1-1; D might be TRBD1 (5 bases). With 4 bases removed from V and 6 bases from J, the gap between germline ends came to 19 bases. The CDR3 runs to 15 residues. Germline loops: CDR1 SGDLS, CDR2 YYNGEE.

This clone has only one observation. The rearrangement links TRBV7-2 to TRBJ1-4; 7 bases map to TRBD1. Germline V lookup: CDR1 SGHTA, CDR2 FQGNSA. The CDR3 is 15 residues long. V dropped 4 bases and J dropped 8; count of bases not matched to a gene: 10. For the CDR3, the DNA is TGTGCCAGCAGCTCTTCGACAGGGAGATACGAAAAACTGTTTTTT. It specifies CASSSSTGRYEKLFF. The whole variable domain, filled in from reference TRBV7-2 and TRBJ1-4, reads GAGVSQSPSNKVTEKGKDVELRCDPISGHTALYWYRQSLGQGLEFLIYFQGNSAPDKSGLPSDRFSAERTGGSVSTLTIQRTQQEDSAVYLCASSSSTGRYEKLFFGSGTQLSVL.

With regard to this clone: Other nucleotide sequences in the sample specify the same CDR3. This chain links TRBV6-1 with TRBJ1-1; 9 bases match TRBD1. Per germline, CDR1 MNHNS and CDR2 SASEGT. The CDR3 has 14 amino acids. The J segment lost 3 bases and the V segment lost 2 bases, leaving 1 base of the junction unmatched. CDR3 bases: TGTGCCAGCAGTGAACGGGACAGGGACACTGAAGCTTTCTTT. This sequence encodes CASSERDRDTEAFF.

The chain uses TRBV14 and TRBJ2-3; the match to TRBD2 covers 15 bases. V shed 4 bases and J 2 bases; nucleotides not matched to a gene: 7. Germline loops: CDR1 SGHDN, CDR2 FVKESK. The CDR3 runs to 18 residues. DNA of the CDR3: TGTGCCAGCAGCCCGGGACTAGCGGGGGGCCACATCACAGATACGCAGTATTTT. It specifies CASSPGLAGGHITDTQYF.

This clone was counted between two and nine times. The rearrangement links TRBV5-1 to TRBJ1-2, with D unresolved. Between the trimmed V and J ends, which lost 0 bases and 3 bases, there was a span of 6 bases. The germline V gene has CDR1 SGHRS and CDR2 YFSETQ. The CDR3 loop spans 13 amino acids. CDR3 amino acids: CASSLDLDYGYTF. The DNA for the CDR3 is TGCGCCAGCAGCTTGGATCTAGACTATGGCTACACCTTC.

The chain employs TRBV25-1 and TRBJ1-1; possible D gene TRBD1, 5 bases. Germline lookup yields CDR1 MGHDK and CDR2 SYGVNS. Trimming pared 0 bases from V and 10 bases from J, leaving 15 bases between. The CDR3 is made up of 14 amino acids. The CDR3 loop reads CASSEYVSDRGAFF. CDR3 nucleotides: TGTGCCAGCAGTGAATATGTAAGCGACAGAGGAGCTTTCTTT.

This clone occurred a few times. V usage is TRBV12-3 or TRBV12-4 and J usage is TRBJ1-5, with D perhaps matching TRBD1 (6 bases). Trimming took 6 bases from V and 6 from J, leaving 12 bases between them. The CDR3 loop spans 13 amino acids. Here the CDR3 DNA reads TGTGCCAGCAGGGGGGCTCCGGGTCAGCCCCAGCATTTT. Translation: CASRGAPGQPQHF.

J is TRBJ2-7 and V is TRBV15, with D tentatively TRBD2 (5 bases). Trimming left V 7 bases short and J 4 bases short, with 26 bases between. This CDR3 has 17 residues. CDR1 is LNHNV and CDR2 is YYDKDF in the germline V gene (reference sequence). The CDR3 sequence is CATTHSLGRGIGYEQYF. CDR3 bases: TGTGCCACCACCCACTCCTTAGGTAGAGGGATAGGATACGAGCAGTACTTC.

This sequence joins TRBV6-6 and TRBJ1-2, with TRBD1 matching over 10 bases. The germline CDR1 and CDR2 sequences are MNHNY and SVGAGI (reference sequence). This CDR3 is 16 amino acids long. After removal of 8 bases from V and 2 bases from J, the junction contained 11 bases not matched to a gene. The CDR3 DNA reads as TGTGCCAGCTCCGGGACAGGGGTTAAGGGGAACTATGGCTACACCTTC. Its protein is CASSGTGVKGNYGYTF.

The CDR3 spells CASSRLGDYNTGELFF. The CDR3 DNA reads TGTGCCAGCAGCCGCCTTGGGGACTATAACACCGGGGAGCTGTTTTTT. The gene calls are TRBV7-6 and TRBJ2-2; 7 bases fit TRBD2. Germline assignment: CDR1 SGHVS and CDR2 FNYEAQ. The CDR3 totals 16 residues. With V trimmed by 5 bases and J by 2 bases, 8 bases remained unmatched. The full variable domain, rest sourced from reference TRBV7-6 and TRBJ2-2, is GAGVSQSPRYKVTKRGQDVALRCDPISGHVSLYWYRQALGQGPEFLTYFNYEAQQDKSGLPNDRFSAERPEGSISTLTIQRTEQRDSAMYRCASSRLGDYNTGELFFGEGSRLTVL.

This chain uses TRBV2 with TRBJ1-1; D not certain. The CDR3 sequence is 14 residues long. V lost 4 bases, J lost 0 bases, and 9 bases lay in between. Germline V CDR1 and CDR2: SNHLY, FYNNEI. In DNA form, the CDR3 reads TGTGCCAGCAGTGGTTTAGCCATGAACACTGAAGCTTTCTTT. This codes for CASSGLAMNTEAFF.

This chain uses TRBV20-1 with TRBJ1-1, with 7 bases aligning to TRBD1. The CDR3 contains 14 residues. The germline gives CDR1 DFQATT, CDR2 SNEGSKA (reference sequence). The V segment lost 3 bases and the J segment 1 base; nucleotides outside the gene matches: 5. In nucleotides, the CDR3 is TGCAGTGCTAGTCAGGGGGGAGGGAACACTGAAGCTTTCTTT. Protein: CSASQGGGNTEAFF.

The rearrangement joins TRBV29-1 to TRBJ1-1, with 9 positions matching TRBD1. The CDR3 is made up of 13 amino acids. Germline V gene lookup returns CDR1 SQVTM and CDR2 ANQGSEA. The V and J ends lost 3 bases and 10 bases, in that order; junction bases with no gene match: 9. For the CDR3, the DNA is TGCAGCGTTGACTCAGGGACAGGGAGTTCAGCTTTCTTT. Its protein product is CSVDSGTGSSAFF.

The chain has TRBV12-3 or TRBV12-4 and TRBJ1-1; D is undetermined. The CDR3 is 12 residues long. Trimming removed 2 bases from V and 2 bases from J, with 3 bases in between. CDR3 sequence: CASSLLNTEAFF. The CDR3 coding sequence is TGTGCCAGCAGTTTACTTAACACTGAAGCTTTCTTT.

In its sample, this clone was seen a few times. The chain uses TRBV5-1 and TRBJ1-4, with a possible D match to TRBD1 (5 bases). The CDR3 consists of 16 residues. Trimming cost V 3 bases and J 4 bases, with 16 bases left between them. CDR1 and CDR2 (germline): SGHRS, YFSETQ. CDR3 nucleotides: TGCGCCAGCAGCTGGGGCACGGGACTCTTTAATGAAAAACTGTTTTTT. Protein: CASSWGTGLFNEKLFF.

The chain couples TRBV5-1 to TRBJ2-3; 9 positions agree with TRBD2. After removal of 3 bases from V and 1 base from J, the junction contained 18 bases not matched to a gene. This CDR3 spans 20 amino acids. Germline lookup yields CDR1 SGHRS and CDR2 YFSETQ. The CDR3: CASSSSGRTNTAGGTDTQYF. DNA of the CDR3: TGCGCCAGCAGCTCGAGCGGGAGGACGAACACGGCAGGTGGCACAGATACGCAGTATTTT. The full variable domain, with the rest looked up from reference TRBV5-1 and TRBJ2-3, is KAGVTQTPRYLIKTRGQQVTLSCSPISGHRSVSWYQQTPGQGLQFLFEYFSETQRNKGNFPGRFSGRQFSNSRSEMNVSTLELGDSALYLCASSSSGRTNTAGGTDTQYFGPGTRLTVL.